The 21 T cell receptor beta chains in this list originate from one sample, sequenced in a study of shared clonotypes between healthy human individuals. TCRdb's table, derived via immunoSEQ multiplex PCR, lists solely in-frame clones and lacks some. This repertoire shows hundreds of thousands of clones, approximately 96% found once; its top ten account for around 0.1%. The naive CD8 subset, CD45RO-negative cells positively selected for CCR7, excluded terminally differentiated effector memory CD45RA+ cells. Input material: naive CD8+ T cells sorted from blood. These receptors originate from a young woman in good health.

The V gene is TRBV2, the J gene TRBJ1-4, with 9 nucleotides matching TRBD1. The junction had 11 bases not matched to a gene; V was cut back by 6 bases and J by 3 bases. This CDR3 has 17 residues. The germline V gene has CDR1 SNHLY and CDR2 FYNNEI. CDR3 protein: CASRSRDRERSNEKLFF. CDR3 DNA: TGTGCCAGCAGGTCCCGGGACAGGGAGCGGTCTAATGAAAAACTGTTTTTT.

This clone was counted a single time. V gene TRBV11-2 combines with J gene TRBJ2-1; the D is unclear. Between the trimmed V and J ends, which lost 7 bases and 7 bases, there was a span of 20 bases. This CDR3 has 15 amino acids. CDR1 and CDR2 from the germline V gene are SGHAT and FQNNGV. The CDR3, as DNA: TGTGCCAGCACCGAAACAAGCGCAATGCATAATGAGCAGTTCTTC. Translated, it gives CASTETSAMHNEQFF.

The chain joins TRBV29-1 to TRBJ2-1, with 11 nucleotides matching TRBD2. V lost 6 bases to trimming and J lost 11 bases; unmatched junction nucleotides: 12. The CDR3 loop spans 14 amino acids. Looked up from germline, CDR1 is SQVTM and CDR2 is ANQGSEA. The DNA of the CDR3 is TGCAGCGTCTTTGGCGGGACTAGCGGAAATCAGCAGTTCTTC. Encoded protein: CSVFGGTSGNQQFF.

The chain carries TRBV7-9 and TRBJ1-1; 8 bases map to TRBD1. The V segment lost 5 bases and the J segment 1 base; nucleotides outside the gene matches: 6. This CDR3 has 15 amino acids. Germline lookup yields CDR1 SEHNR and CDR2 FQNEAQ (reference sequence). CDR3 sequence reads: CASSGKTGANTEAFF. The CDR3 DNA reads as TGTGCCAGCAGCGGAAAGACAGGGGCGAACACTGAAGCTTTCTTT.

The chain recombines TRBV14 with TRBJ2-7, with D hard to call. Germline CDR1 SGHDN, CDR2 FVKESK. Deletions cut 2 bases from V and 0 bases from J, with 2 bases between. The CDR3 is 12 residues long. The CDR3 sequence is CASSQFSYEQYF. CDR3 nucleotides: TGTGCCAGCAGCCAATTCTCCTACGAGCAGTACTTC.

The chain carries TRBV6-6 and TRBJ2-7; D is possibly TRBD2 (6 bases). Per the germline V gene, CDR1 is MNHNY and CDR2 is SVGAGI (reference sequence). Trimming took off 5 bases at V and 2 bases at J, with 16 bases between the two ends. There are 15 residues in the CDR3. CDR3: CASSQSGRWAYEQYF. The CDR3 coding sequence is TGTGCCAGCAGTCAAAGCGGGCGCTGGGCCTACGAGCAGTACTTC.

The chain has TRBV18 and TRBJ1-1; D unclear. This CDR3 comprises 15 residues. Per germline, CDR1 KGHSH and CDR2 LQKENI. V was cut by 2 bases and J by 1 base, with 11 bases left in between. This CDR3 reads CASSPVAGRNTEAFF. CDR3 DNA: TGTGCCAGCTCACCAGTCGCCGGGAGGAACACTGAAGCTTTCTTT.

The chain has TRBV27 and TRBJ1-1; D is perhaps TRBD1 (5 bases). Germline lookup yields CDR1 MNHEY and CDR2 SMNVEV (reference sequence). CDR3 size: 15 residues. The germline V and J ends were trimmed by 5 bases and 4 bases, with 17 bases remaining between them. CDR3: CASSPGGGSFTEAFF. CDR3 sequence (DNA): TGTGCCAGCAGTCCTGGGGGGGGGTCTTTCACTGAAGCTTTCTTT.

Remarks on this clone: The same CDR3 arises from other DNA sequences in this sample as well. The rearrangement uses TRBV27 and TRBJ2-7; 9 positions agree with TRBD2. V shed 5 bases, J shed 2 bases, and the junction held 4 bases outside the gene matches. Per germline, CDR1 MNHEY and CDR2 SMNVEV (reference sequence). The CDR3 has 14 amino acids. Written as DNA, the CDR3 is TGTGCCAGCAGTCGCCTAGCGGGAACCTACGAGCAGTACTTC. This gives the protein CASSRLAGTYEQYF.

The chain is built from TRBV5-4 and TRBJ2-1; 9 bases align to TRBD2. The trim removed 4 bases at V and 7 bases at J, leaving 12 bases unmatched. The CDR3 runs 16 residues. Germline lookup yields CDR1 SGHNT and CDR2 YYREEE (reference sequence). CDR3 protein: CASSHHAGGPSNEQFF. The CDR3 bases are TGTGCCAGCAGCCACCACGCGGGAGGGCCCTCAAATGAGCAGTTCTTC.

The rearrangement joins TRBV11-2 to TRBJ2-7, with 8 nucleotides matching TRBD1. V lost 4 bases to trimming and J lost 6 bases; unmatched junction nucleotides: 5. Per the germline V gene, CDR1 is SGHAT and CDR2 is FQNNGV. The CDR3 loop spans 13 amino acids. The CDR3 DNA sequence: TGTGCCAGCAGCTGGACCACAGGGGGCGAGCAGTACTTC. Its translation is CASSWTTGGEQYF. Variable domain in full (rest from reference TRBV11-2 and TRBJ2-7): EAGVAQSPRYKIIEKRQSVAFWCNPISGHATLYWYQQILGQGPKLLIQFQNNGVVDDSQLPKDRFSAERLKGVDSTLKIQPAKLEDSAVYLCASSWTTGGEQYFGPGTRLTVT.

The chain links TRBV15 to TRBJ2-7, with D perhaps given as TRBD1 or TRBD2 (5 bases each). The CDR3 loop spans 15 amino acids. The germline V and J ends were trimmed by 3 bases and 2 bases, with 14 bases remaining between them. Germline V lookup: CDR1 LNHNV, CDR2 YYDKDF (reference sequence). CDR3 in amino acids: CATSSRDLGTYEQYF. CDR3 nucleotides: TGTGCCACCAGCAGCCGGGACCTGGGGACCTACGAGCAGTACTTC.

The chain joins TRBV28 to TRBJ2-7, with unresolved D. Per germline, CDR1 MDHEN and CDR2 SYDVKM. Trimming shortened V by 1 base and J by 1 base, and 5 bases separated the two germline ends. The CDR3 consists of 13 residues. CDR3 sequence: CASSLSLSYEQYF. As DNA, the CDR3 is TGTGCCAGCAGTTTATCCTTGTCCTACGAGCAGTACTTC. Complete variable domain (other parts from reference TRBV28 and TRBJ2-7): DVKVTQSSRYLVKRTGEKVFLECVQDMDHENMFWYRQDPGLGLRLIYFSYDVKMKEKGDIPEGYSVSREKKERFSLILESASTNQTSMYLCASSLSLSYEQYFGPGTRLTVT.

This clone was counted a single time. The chain links TRBV6-1 to TRBJ1-2; no clear D gene. The germline V gene encodes CDR1 MNHNS and CDR2 SASEGT. The CDR3 contains 11 residues. The germline V and J ends were trimmed by 7 bases and 8 bases, with 11 bases remaining between them. The CDR3: CASMKDYGYTF. The DNA of the CDR3 is TGTGCCAGCATGAAGGATTACGGCTACACCTTC.

V and J are TRBV7-2 and TRBJ1-1; D not certain. The CDR3 length is 15 residues. Germline assignment: CDR1 SGHTA and CDR2 FQGNSA. Deletions cut 2 bases from V and 2 bases from J, with 12 bases between. The CDR3 sequence: CASSLSWFSNTEAFF. As DNA, the CDR3 is TGTGCCAGCAGCTTATCCTGGTTTAGCAACACTGAAGCTTTCTTT.

The rearrangement joins TRBV19 to TRBJ2-1, with 7 positions matching TRBD2. The junction had 11 bases not matched to a gene; V was cut back by 8 bases and J by 10 bases. This CDR3 has 13 residues. Germline-derived CDR1 and CDR2 are LNHDA and SQIVND (reference sequence). CDR3 loop: CASGSWGGAEQFF. CDR3 nucleotides: TGTGCCAGTGGGAGCTGGGGGGGAGCGGAGCAGTTCTTC.

V is TRBV6-1 and J is TRBJ2-1, with a weak D call TRBD1 (6 bases). V was pared by 4 bases and J by 0 bases, with 10 bases between. Per the germline V gene, CDR1 is MNHNS and CDR2 is SASEGT. CDR3 size: 15 residues. The CDR3 sequence is CASSAQDSSYNEQFF. DNA of the CDR3: TGTGCCAGCAGTGCCCAGGACAGCTCCTACAATGAGCAGTTCTTC.

The chain has TRBV4-1 and TRBJ2-5; TRBD2 matches at 12 bases. Germline V gives CDR1 MGHRA, CDR2 YSYEKL. The CDR3 is made up of 20 amino acids. J lost 4 bases, V lost 1 base, and 16 bases had no gene match. The DNA of the CDR3 is TGCGCCAGCAGCCAAGCGGCCTTCGGGACTAGCGGGCCGGGAGGAGAGACCCAGTACTTC. Protein sequence: CASSQAAFGTSGPGGETQYF.

This chain uses TRBV7-3 with TRBJ2-1; 7 nucleotides align to TRBD2. CDR3 length equals 15 residues. V trimming: 5 bases; J trimming: 6 bases; junction bases outside the gene matches: 10. Germline V gives CDR1 SGHTA, CDR2 FQGTGA. The CDR3 is CASSPQVAGGNEQFF. The CDR3, as DNA: TGTGCCAGCAGCCCACAGGTAGCGGGCGGCAATGAGCAGTTCTTC.

The chain links TRBV29-1 to TRBJ2-2; TRBD2 might be the D (6 bases). Trimming stripped 6 bases from V and 1 base from J, with 12 bases between. Germline CDR1 is SQVTM and CDR2 is ANQGSEA. The CDR3 totals 14 residues. The CDR3 DNA sequence: TGCAGCGTACCGGGACTCCTGAACACCGGGGAGCTGTTTTTT. Translated, it gives CSVPGLLNTGELFF.

The V call is TRBV7-9, the J call TRBJ2-5; 8 positions match TRBD1. V shed 6 bases, J shed 1 base, and the junction held 10 bases outside the gene matches. CDR1 is SEHNR and CDR2 is FQNEAQ in the germline V gene (reference sequence). CDR3 length: 16 residues. This CDR3 reads CASRPTGTGIQETQYF. CDR3 nucleotides: TGTGCCAGCAGGCCAACCGGGACAGGAATCCAAGAGACCCAGTACTTC.